These 6 T cell receptor beta chains originate from one sample sequenced in a study of shared clonotypes between healthy human individuals (dated by TCRdb to about 2020). The method was the immunoSEQ multiplex PCR assay. The source is immuneACCESS, and TCRdb retained only in-frame sequences with V and J called. Part of the clones is not carried over; for the studies checked, unresolved V genes explain less than half of this, and the remainder is unexplained. The sample yields about 710,000 clones; around three quarters were counted once. Around 1.8% of the sample is taken by the ten largest. Sample: memory CD4+ T cells sorted from blood. The sample's cell subset or site label, decoded: CD45RA-negative fraction. The source of these receptors is a woman aged 30 to 39 in good health.

V is TRBV6-6 and J is TRBJ2-7; D is perhaps TRBD1 (5 bases). The germline V and J ends were trimmed by 5 bases and 5 bases, with 10 bases remaining between them. The CDR3 contains 12 residues. CDR1 is MNHNY, CDR2 SVGAGI, per germline (reference sequence). CDR3 coding DNA: TGTGCCAGCAGTCAGGGTTCCCACGAGCAGTACTTC. The encoded protein is CASSQGSHEQYF.

This clone came up a few times. V usage is TRBV28 and J usage is TRBJ2-7, with D tentatively TRBD2 (5 bases). CDR3 length equals 14 residues. Trimming took off 3 bases at V and 6 bases at J, with 15 bases between the two ends. Germline V gene lookup returns CDR1 MDHEN and CDR2 SYDVKM. CDR3 amino acids: CASSFVGSRLEQYF. CDR3 DNA sequence: TGTGCCAGCAGTTTTGTGGGGAGTAGACTCGAGCAGTACTTC.

This chain connects TRBV28 to TRBJ1-2; D might be TRBD1 (5 bases). Trimming took off 6 bases at V and 0 bases at J, with 14 bases between the two ends. The CDR3 sequence is 15 residues long. CDR1 is MDHEN and CDR2 is SYDVKM in the germline V gene. Here the CDR3 reads CASRARGRANYGYTF. The CDR3 bases are TGTGCCAGCAGGGCCCGGGGCAGAGCTAACTATGGCTACACCTTC.

The chain carries TRBV5-4 and TRBJ2-7; 7 nucleotides match TRBD1. Germline CDR1 SGHNT, CDR2 YYREEE (reference sequence). The CDR3 has 14 residues. Trimming removed 4 bases from V and 2 bases from J; junction bases left unmatched: 6. The CDR3: CASSREGQPYEQYF. The CDR3 DNA sequence: TGTGCCAGCAGCCGAGAGGGACAGCCCTACGAGCAGTACTTC.

This clone occurred a few times. The rearrangement uses TRBV5-5 and TRBJ2-7; 9 bases map to TRBD1. There are 16 residues in the CDR3. V lost 0 bases, J lost 2 bases, and 6 bases stayed unmatched. CDR1 is SGHKS and CDR2 is YYEKEE in the germline V gene (reference sequence). CDR3 bases: TGTGCCAGCAGCTTGGTCCCAGGGACAGGGACCTACGAGCAGTACTTC. It yields the protein CASSLVPGTGTYEQYF.

Regarding this clone: This may be a read error, as it is one base from a much larger clone. Other DNA variants within this sample encode the same CDR3. The rearrangement links TRBV7-2 to TRBJ2-2, with D hard to call. Trimming pared 4 bases from V and 5 bases from J, leaving 8 bases between. This CDR3 region has 13 residues. Germline V gives CDR1 SGHTA, CDR2 FQGNSA. DNA for the CDR3: TGTGCCAGCAGCTCGACGGTTACCGGGGAGCTGTTTTTT. This sequence encodes CASSSTVTGELFF. Together with reference TRBV7-2 and TRBJ2-2, the CDR3 gives the full variable domain: GAGVSQSPSNKVTEKGKDVELRCDPISGHTALYWYRQSLGQGLEFLIYFQGNSAPDKSGLPSDRFSAERTGGSVSTLTIQRTQQEDSAVYLCASSSTVTGELFFGEGSRLTVL.